This TCR beta chain was identified during a study of T cells in Graves' hyperthyroidism and ophthalmopathy. General study findings and limits: In blood, most of the thyroid clonotypes expanded above 0.001 were also present. From stable hyperthyroidism, ophthalmopathy was set apart by a 13 V-J model.

V was clipped by 5 bases and J by 2 bases, with 9 bases between them. The CDR3 runs to 13 residues. Germline V gene data show CDR1 as SGHTA and CDR2 as FQGNSA. Authors of the study amplified TCR beta CDR3 regions from RNA transcripts. The HTBI primer set drove a first-round RT-PCR of the TCR CDR3. TCRdb re-analysed the multiplex PCR reads in MiXCR, keeping a single row per CDR3 protein. The sample records fewer than 900,000 distinct CDR3 sequences, 16% being singletons. Each patient was aged 18 to 65 and had newly diagnosed hyperthyroidism of under 2 months' duration. In making diagnoses, clinical symptoms, serum thyroxine and TRAb, thyroid ultrasound and orbital computed tomography were all used. At least ten counts were recorded for this clonotype. The antigen remains undetermined.

The receptor's source is a man younger than 35 with Graves' hyperthyroidism. The rearrangement uses TRBV7-2 and TRBJ1-2; D is undetermined. Material: blood. CDR3 region: CASSKTVNYGYTF. As DNA, the CDR3 is TGTGCCAGCAGCAAGACTGTCAACTATGGCTACACCTTC.